In its sample, the clone carrying this TCR beta chain was seen many times. Its antigen is unidentified. The sample is drawn from a study of beta chain features in type 1 diabetes. Study in general: Patients shared similar age, gender and cell yields with healthy donors. Sorted cells, roughly 100,000,000 in number, were examined across all samples.

Broader study findings: For Type 1 diabetes patients, all four CD4+ subsets carried TCRB CDR3s that were moderately but significantly shorter. Any HLA type influence on TCRB rearrangement was left unresolved here.

The CDR3 spans 12 residues. V lost 5 bases and J lost 10, with 15 bases in between. Germline V gene lookup returns CDR1 SQVTM and CDR2 ANQGSEA. Expressed TCRB transcripts got sequenced, as all isolated RNA was reverse transcribed. Clones were read by immunoSEQ multiplex PCR, and TCRdb kept only the in-frame ones, dropping some. This table holds roughly 330,000 clones, around an eighth found once. Specimen: naive CD4+ T cells from blood. The chain carries TRBV29-1 and TRBJ2-1; unclear D gene. The TCR comes from a woman aged 18-29 years with type 1 diabetes. CDR3 amino acids: CSVKEYSQEQFF. DNA of the CDR3: TGCAGCGTTAAGGAGTACTCCCAGGAGCAGTTCTTC.